This T cell receptor (beta chain) derives from a study of immune reconstitution after stem cell transplant in scleroderma (dated by TCRdb to the late 2010s). The library relied on RT-PCR. For sequencing, an Illumina MiSeq was employed. Clones were called with MiXCR by TCRdb after fastp trimmed the public reads at Q25, and only in-frame beta chains were retained. One record per CDR3 amino acid sequence lists the most common genes and DNA. The table for this sample lists about 5,600 distinct CDR3 sequences; roughly 8% of them were counted only once. About a tenth of the sample belongs to the ten largest clones. This clonotype is medium-sized (0.01 to 0.1%) in terms of sample share. Its antigen remains undetermined. Base qualities are not provided; no much larger clone lies one nucleotide away. This specimen was taken before or after autologous hematopoietic stem cell transplantation (not recorded which). This receptor was taken from a male donor with systemic sclerosis.

CDR3 reads: CSARDDQTALYYEQYF. The nucleotide sequence reads TGCAGTGCTAGAGACGACCAGACAGCCCTCTACTACGAGCAGTACTTC. This receptor chain uses TRBV20-1 and TRBJ2-7; matching of 5 bases hints at TRBD1 as the D gene. The CDR3 holds 16 amino acids from the cysteine to the phenylalanine. Just the 48-base CDR3 DNA is kept, in frame starting at base 1. The germline V gene (reference sequence) supplies CDR1 DFQATT and CDR2 SNEGSKA. V loses 0 bases, J loses 3 bases, and the germline ends lie 18 bases apart.